Listed here are 20 T cell receptor beta chains from one sample, sequenced in a study of blood T cells in healthy people across ages (dated by TCRdb to the mid-2010s). The library came from 5' RACE. Sequencing took place on an Illumina HiSeq 2500. A second PCR of roughly 7 to 11 cycles was performed with a sample-barcoded 5' primer and a J-beta primer mix. Using fastp trimming at Q25 and MiXCR clonotype assembly, TCRdb reanalyzed the public sequencing data and kept in-frame beta chains. Rows are unified per CDR3 protein, each entry keeping the most common DNA and genes. This sample has approximately 850,000 distinct CDR3 sequences in its table, and roughly 50% of those were observed once. 20% to 25% of the sample rests with the top ten. The sample taken for sequencing was blood. These receptors were collected from a man aged 30 to 45 in good health.

Here the CDR3 reads CASSPRDGGRYNEQFF. CDR3 sequence (DNA): TGTGCCAGCTCACCACGGGACGGGGGTCGGTACAATGAGCAGTTCTTC. The chain joins TRBV18 to TRBJ2-1, with D perhaps matching TRBD2 (6 bases). The CDR3 is 16 amino acids. Germline CDR1 and CDR2: KGHSH and LQKENI. The ends were cut back, 1 base at V and 4 bases at J, with 14 bases in the middle.

On this clonotype itself: At one boundary the junction diverges from the germline segment, which might be a read error. The chain combines TRBV13 with TRBJ2-1; 9 bases align to TRBD2. The CDR3 is 17 amino acids. Per germline, CDR1 PRHDT and CDR2 FYEKMQ (reference sequence). CDR3 bases: TGTGCCAGCAGCCTAGGGGAGACGCGGGGGGGTGGGAATGAGCAGTTCTTC. It encodes CASSLGETRGGGNEQFF.

The rearrangement uses TRBV20-1 and TRBJ2-3; no clear D. This CDR3 is built from 14 residues. Between the trimmed V and J ends, which lost 2 bases and 1 base, there was a span of 10 bases. CDR1 and CDR2 from the germline V gene are DFQATT and SNEGSKA (reference sequence). The CDR3 loop reads CSARPDLRTDTQYF. The CDR3 DNA follows: TGCAGTGCTAGACCAGATCTCCGCACAGATACGCAGTATTTT.

This clonotype showed up just once. The chain combines TRBV25-1 with TRBJ2-3, with a weak D call TRBD2 (6 bases). Germline CDR1 MGHDK, CDR2 SYGVNS. V lost 5 bases and J lost 2, with 14 bases in between. The CDR3 totals 15 residues. The CDR3 DNA sequence: TGTGCCAGCAGTAGAGTAGCGGAGGACACAGATACGCAGTATTTT. It translates to CASSRVAEDTDTQYF.

This clonotype was seen a few times. The chain combines TRBV29-1 with TRBJ2-6; 7 bases line up with TRBD1. The germline gives CDR1 SQVTM, CDR2 ANQGSEA. Trimming cost V 6 bases and J 1 base; bases outside gene matches: 12. The CDR3 is made up of 17 amino acids. CDR3 region: CSVITGTDPSGANVLTF. The CDR3 nucleotides read TGCAGCGTCATAACCGGGACAGACCCTTCTGGGGCCAACGTCCTGACTTTC.

This clonotype was counted between two and nine times. The gene calls are TRBV20-1 and TRBJ1-2; 9 nucleotides line up with TRBD1. The junction had 9 bases not matched to a gene; V was cut back by 5 bases and J by 8 bases. This CDR3 contains 13 residues. Germline CDR1 reads DFQATT; CDR2 reads SNEGSKA (reference sequence). The CDR3 DNA follows: TGCAGTGCTTTAACCGGGACAGGGTACGGCTACACCTTC. The encoded protein is CSALTGTGYGYTF.

This chain joins TRBV7-2 and TRBJ2-4; 7 bases match TRBD1. The DNA end lines up better with TRBJ2-7; the J call may be wrong. Germline CDR1 is SGHTA and CDR2 is FQGNSA. The CDR3 has 17 residues. The CDR3 protein is CASSSQPGQISAVEQYF. CDR3 bases: TGTGCCAGCAGCTCTCAGCCGGGACAGATTTCGGCGGTCGAGCAGTACTTC.

This sequence joins TRBV18 and TRBJ1-4, with a tentative D call TRBD1 (6 bases). The CDR3 length is 17 residues. Germline CDR1 and CDR2: KGHSH and LQKENI. The V gene lost 4 bases and the J gene lost 3 bases, with 18 bases spanning the gap. CDR3 DNA: TGTGCCAGCTCACTAACCGCCCCGGGACACGCTAATGAAAAACTGTTTTTT. As protein: CASSLTAPGHANEKLFF.

This clonotype was seen more than once but under ten times. Its ends do not fully match the called genes, so a read error is possible. The rearrangement joins TRBV7-7 to TRBJ2-5; 9 bases agree with TRBD1. This CDR3 contains 14 residues. Germline CDR1 reads SSHAT; CDR2 reads FNYEAQ (reference sequence). Here the CDR3 reads CASSRTGAMETQYF. CDR3 in DNA: TGTGCTAGCAGTAGGACAGGGGCGATGGAGACCCAGTACTTC.

The rearrangement uses TRBV15 and TRBJ2-3; 7 nucleotides align to TRBD1. This CDR3 is built from 13 residues. Trimming at V came to 4 bases and at J to 5 bases, leaving 3 bases not matched to a gene. The V gene's germline CDR1 is LNHNV and CDR2 YYDKDF (reference sequence). The CDR3 DNA sequence: TGTGCCACCAGCACTGACAGGGTAGATACGCAGTATTTT. This codes for CATSTDRVDTQYF.

The chain links TRBV5-1 to TRBJ2-1; the D is unclear. Trimming cost V 0 bases and J 5 bases, with 9 bases left between them. Per the germline V gene, CDR1 is SGHRS and CDR2 is YFSETQ. CDR3 length: 14 amino acids. The CDR3 nucleotides read TGCGCCAGCAGCTTGGCCTTAAGTAACAATGAGCAGTTCTTC. Translating it yields CASSLALSNNEQFF.

The chain uses TRBV7-9 and TRBJ2-4; no firm D call. Germline V lookup: CDR1 SEHNR, CDR2 FQNEAQ (reference sequence). Deletions cut 5 bases from V and 0 bases from J, with 17 bases between. This CDR3 is 17 amino acids long. DNA for the CDR3: TGTGCCAGCAGCCCATCCACCGCTCCTTTAGCCAAAAACATTCAGTACTTC. This codes for CASSPSTAPLAKNIQYF.

The chain uses TRBV27 and TRBJ2-5; 12 bases map to TRBD2. Losses at the gene ends were 6 bases for V and 5 bases for J; bases not matched to a gene: 7. The CDR3 has 15 amino acids. Germline CDR1 MNHEY, CDR2 SMNVEV (reference sequence). The CDR3 here is CASSQTSGSSETQYF. The CDR3 DNA follows: TGTGCCAGCAGCCAGACTAGCGGGAGTTCGGAGACCCAGTACTTC.

This chain links TRBV6-1 with TRBJ2-1; 8 bases map to TRBD2. This CDR3 has 13 residues. In germline, CDR1 is MNHNS, CDR2 SASEGT. Trimming at V came to 8 bases and at J to 6 bases, leaving 6 bases not matched to a gene. The DNA for the CDR3 is TGTGCCAGCGATTTAGCGGGGAGCAATGAGCAGTTCTTC. It specifies CASDLAGSNEQFF.

The rearrangement links TRBV11-1 to TRBJ2-5; perhaps D is TRBD1 or TRBD2 (5 bases each). The end of the DNA aligns better with TRBJ2-1, so the J call may be wrong. Germline V gene data show CDR1 as SGHAT and CDR2 as FQDESV (reference sequence). There are 15 residues in the CDR3. DNA of the CDR3: TGTGCCAGCAGCTTAGAGCGCAGGGAGCAAGAGACCCAGTTCTTC. It is translated as CASSLERREQETQFF.

V usage is TRBV20-1 and J usage is TRBJ1-1, with a possible D match to TRBD1 (6 bases). The CDR3 runs 12 residues. The germline V and J ends were trimmed by 5 bases and 1 base, with 8 bases remaining between them. Germline V CDR1 and CDR2: DFQATT, SNEGSKA (reference sequence). The CDR3 reads CSAYRENTEAFF. The DNA for the CDR3 is TGCAGTGCTTACAGGGAGAACACTGAAGCTTTCTTT.

This chain uses TRBV12-3 or TRBV12-4 with TRBJ2-1, with TRBD1 identical over 7 bases. The J call is in doubt because the DNA end fits TRBJ2-7 better. The CDR3 covers 15 residues. The CDR3 is CASTTQGTTYNEQYF. The CDR3 nucleotides are TGTGCCAGCACTACACAGGGGACGACCTACAATGAGCAGTACTTC.

This chain uses TRBV6-1 with TRBJ2-4; the D call may be TRBD1 or TRBD2 (5 bases each). The assigned J gene may be wrong: the sequence end matches TRBJ2-7 better. The CDR3 totals 16 residues. Germline CDR1 is MNHNS and CDR2 is SASEGT. The CDR3 loop reads CASSPMRGWSSYEQYF. The CDR3 DNA follows: TGTGCCAGCAGTCCCATGAGGGGATGGTCCTCCTACGAGCAGTACTTC.

In this sample, this clonotype turned up many times. A much larger clone is a single base away; this may be a read error. The chain combines TRBV20-1 with TRBJ2-5; 7 positions match TRBD2. This CDR3 region has 13 residues. After removal of 5 bases from V and 11 bases from J, the junction contained 14 bases not matched to a gene. Germline V gene sequence: CDR1 DFQATT, CDR2 SNEGSKA (reference sequence). DNA for the CDR3: TGCAGTGCTGTAGCGGGCGGTTGGGATGAGCAGTACTTC. This translates into CSAVAGGWDEQYF.

A few counts support this clonotype. The chain couples TRBV20-1 to TRBJ2-1; tentative D call: TRBD2 (6 bases). The V gene's germline CDR1 is DFQATT and CDR2 SNEGSKA (reference sequence). CDR3 size: 15 residues. The CDR3 region has the DNA TGCAGCGCCGGGACTCGGGGCAACTCCTACAATGAGCAGTTCTTC. The encoded protein is CSAGTRGNSYNEQFF.